Listed below are T cell receptor beta chains from one sample, sequenced in a study of blood T cells in healthy people across ages. MiXCR, run by TCRdb on the 5' RACE reads, gives a single entry per CDR3 protein. The data contain more than 1.4 million distinct CDR3 sequences, around 39% of them singletons. The sample consisted of blood. All receptors derive from a woman between 18 and 29 years old in good health. Each CDR3 is given with its conserved first and last residue. A D gene is named only where the DNA matches it firmly. Rows may omit the clone size; those that give it use once, few, many or a size class.

V gene: TRBV7-9; D gene: TRBD2; J gene: TRBJ2-3; clone size: NA; CDR3 DNA: TGTGCCAGCAGCTCCGGGACTAGCGGCACAGATACGCGGTATTTT; CDR3 protein: CASSSGTSGTDTRYF
V gene: TRBV7-9; D gene: NA; J gene: TRBJ2-7; clone size: NA; CDR3 DNA: TGTGCCAGCAGCCCCATGGGGGCCGAGCAGTACTTC; CDR3 protein: CASSPMGAEQYF
V gene: TRBV5-1; D gene: TRBD1; J gene: TRBJ1-2; clone size: NA; CDR3 DNA: TGCGCCAGCAGCGCGGGACAGGAGAGATATGGCTACACCTTC; CDR3 protein: CASSAGQERYGYTF
V gene: TRBV29-1; D gene: TRBD1; J gene: TRBJ2-1; clone size: few; CDR3 DNA: TGCAGCGTTGGACAGGGGAAGAGTGAGCAGTTCTTC; CDR3 protein: CSVGQGKSEQFF
V gene: TRBV7-9; D gene: NA; J gene: TRBJ2-1; clone size: few; CDR3 DNA: TGTGCCAGCAGCTTAGGCCCGGCCAATGAGCAGTTCTTC; CDR3 protein: CASSLGPANEQFF
V gene: TRBV28; D gene: NA; J gene: TRBJ1-1; clone size: NA; CDR3 DNA: TGTGCCAGCAGTTTCAGGGCGGCTTATATGAACACTGAAGCTTTCTTT; CDR3 protein: CASSFRAAYMNTEAFF
V gene: TRBV6-1; D gene: NA; J gene: TRBJ2-3; clone size: NA; CDR3 DNA: TGTGCCAGCAGTGATACCCTGCACAATACGCAGTATTTT; CDR3 protein: CASSDTLHNTQYF
V gene: TRBV6-5; D gene: NA; J gene: TRBJ2-7; clone size: NA; CDR3 DNA: TGTGCCAGCGGCCGCGCTAGGGGTTCTTACGAGCAGTACTTC; CDR3 protein: CASGRARGSYEQYF
V gene: TRBV20-1; D gene: NA; J gene: TRBJ2-3; clone size: many; CDR3 DNA: TGCAGTGCTAGAGATAAGGGCACAGATACGCAGTATTTT; CDR3 protein: CSARDKGTDTQYF
V gene: TRBV6-1; D gene: NA; J gene: TRBJ2-7; clone size: NA; CDR3 DNA: TGTGCCAGCAGGACCGGGACGGCCGCCTACGAGCAGTACTTC; CDR3 protein: CASRTGTAAYEQYF
V gene: TRBV29-1; D gene: NA; J gene: TRBJ2-2; clone size: NA; CDR3 DNA: TGCAGCGTTGAAAGGGCCGGGGAGCTGTTTTTT; CDR3 protein: CSVERAGELFF
V gene: TRBV6-2/TRBV6-3; D gene: TRBD2; J gene: TRBJ2-7; clone size: NA; CDR3 DNA: TGTGCCAGCAGTTCTAGCGGGAGGGGGCCCTATGAGCAGTACTTC; CDR3 protein: CASSSSGRGPYEQYF
V gene: TRBV3-1; D gene: TRBD1; J gene: TRBJ2-5; clone size: NA; CDR3 DNA: TGTGCCAGCAGTTACCGGGACAGCCGAGAGACCCAGTACTTC; CDR3 protein: CASSYRDSRETQYF
V gene: TRBV12-3/TRBV12-4; D gene: NA; J gene: TRBJ2-5; clone size: NA; CDR3 DNA: TGTGCCAGCAGCTACTCGGACAGCCGACAAGAGACCCAGTACTTC; CDR3 protein: CASSYSDSRQETQYF
V gene: TRBV29-1; D gene: NA; J gene: TRBJ1-2; clone size: few; CDR3 DNA: TGCAGCGTTGACGGGTCCGAGGTGAAAGGCTACACCTTC; CDR3 protein: CSVDGSEVKGYTF
V gene: TRBV6-1; D gene: NA; J gene: TRBJ1-2; clone size: few; CDR3 DNA: TGTGCCACAACCTCTAGGACGGCATTTGTGGGGGACTATGGCTACACCTTC; CDR3 protein: CATTSRTAFVGDYGYTF
V gene: TRBV20-1; D gene: NA; J gene: TRBJ1-1; clone size: few; CDR3 DNA: TGCAGTGCTAGAGATGCGGGGATGAACACTGAAGCTTTCTTT; CDR3 protein: CSARDAGMNTEAFF
V gene: TRBV2; D gene: TRBD2; J gene: TRBJ2-1; clone size: NA; CDR3 DNA: TGTGCCAGCACTTCCCCACGGGAGGGCGGGCACAATGAGCAGTTCTTC; CDR3 protein: CASTSPREGGHNEQFF
V gene: TRBV28; D gene: NA; J gene: TRBJ1-2; clone size: NA; CDR3 DNA: TGTGCCAGCAGTTTTATAGGACTCAACTATGGCTACACCTTC; CDR3 protein: CASSFIGLNYGYTF
V gene: TRBV27; D gene: NA; J gene: TRBJ2-1; clone size: NA; CDR3 DNA: TGTGCCAGCAGTGGGGTCGTGGGAGGTGAGCAGTTCTTC; CDR3 protein: CASSGVVGGEQFF
V gene: TRBV20-1; D gene: NA; J gene: TRBJ2-3; clone size: NA; CDR3 DNA: TGCAGTGCTAGACCCGGGGGCCGCGCAGATACGCAGTATTTT; CDR3 protein: CSARPGGRADTQYF
V gene: TRBV28; D gene: NA; J gene: TRBJ2-1; clone size: NA; CDR3 DNA: TGTGCCAGCAGTTCCCGTAAGGAGTGGGACGGATACAATGAGCAGTTCTTC; CDR3 protein: CASSSRKEWDGYNEQFF
V gene: TRBV15; D gene: NA; J gene: TRBJ2-7; clone size: few; CDR3 DNA: TGTGCCACTCGGCGGGCCCAACTCTCCTACGAGCAGTACTTC; CDR3 protein: CATRRAQLSYEQYF
V gene: TRBV10-2; D gene: TRBD2; J gene: TRBJ2-5; clone size: NA; CDR3 DNA: TGCGCCAGCGCCGGGACTAGCAAAGAGACCCAGTACTTC; CDR3 protein: CASAGTSKETQYF
V gene: TRBV4-2; D gene: NA; J gene: TRBJ2-1; clone size: NA; CDR3 DNA: TGTGCCAGCAGCCAAGAGGGGACAGGGACTAGCAATGAGCAGTTCTTC; CDR3 protein: CASSQEGTGTSNEQFF
V gene: TRBV12-3/TRBV12-4; D gene: NA; J gene: TRBJ1-4; clone size: NA; CDR3 DNA: TGTGCCAGCAGTCTCCAGGGGCCGGCTAATGAAAAACTGTTTTTT; CDR3 protein: CASSLQGPANEKLFF
V gene: TRBV3-1; D gene: NA; J gene: TRBJ2-5; clone size: once; CDR3 DNA: TGTGCCAGCAGCCCCGACGGGACCTACCAAGAGACCCAGTACTTC; CDR3 protein: CASSPDGTYQETQYF
V gene: TRBV5-1; D gene: TRBD1; J gene: TRBJ1-2; clone size: few; CDR3 DNA: TGCGCCAGCAGCTTGGGGACAGGAATACCTGCTAGCTATGGCTACACCTTC; CDR3 protein: CASSLGTGIPASYGYTF
V gene: TRBV30; D gene: NA; J gene: TRBJ1-4; clone size: NA; CDR3 DNA: TGTGCCTGGAGTGATTCGACCGAAAAACTGTTTTTT; CDR3 protein: CAWSDSTEKLFF
V gene: TRBV5-1; D gene: NA; J gene: TRBJ1-1; clone size: NA; CDR3 DNA: TGCGCCAGCAGCGGAAACGGGGCCACTGAAGCTTTCTTT; CDR3 protein: CASSGNGATEAFF